The 19 T cell receptor beta chains presented below share a single source sample, sequenced in a study of shared clonotypes between healthy human individuals. Method: immunoSEQ multiplex PCR; TCRdb's copy keeps in-frame clones and lacks some. The sample carries around 2.5 million clones, 80% to 95% recorded once. The sequenced sample consisted of naive CD4+ T cells from PBMCs. Subset defined: CD45RA+ positively selected. These receptors were collected from a man younger than 35 in good health. Some clones in this sample may be carry-over from other donors' samples.

V usage is TRBV6-6 and J usage is TRBJ2-5; D perhaps matches TRBD1 (5 bases). The CDR3 contains 15 residues. Trimming shortened V by 7 bases and J by 1 base, and 16 bases separated the two germline ends. Germline loops: CDR1 MNHNY, CDR2 SVGAGI (reference sequence). CDR3 loop: CASKRGRAGQETQYF. CDR3 DNA sequence: TGTGCCAGCAAAAGGGGTCGGGCAGGCCAAGAGACCCAGTACTTC.

For this clone: Its ends do not fully match the called genes, so a read error is possible. The CDR3 loop reads CASSSRVSYEQCF. The CDR3 bases are TGCGCCAGCAGCTCCCGGGTCTCCTACGAGCAGTGCTTC. The chain carries TRBV5-1 and TRBJ2-7; D is uncertain. CDR3 length: 13 amino acids. CDR1 is SGHRS and CDR2 is YFSETQ in the germline V gene.

As regards this clone: The same CDR3 also results from other DNA sequences found in this sample. The chain employs TRBV29-1 and TRBJ1-1, with D unresolved. The germline V gene encodes CDR1 SQVTM and CDR2 ANQGSEA. V gave up 3 bases and J gave up 4 bases, with 12 bases separating them. This CDR3 is 13 amino acids long. The CDR3 DNA reads TGCAGCGTTGATTGGGGTGCGGGCACTGAAGCTTTCTTT. This encodes CSVDWGAGTEAFF.

The J gene is TRBJ2-7, the V gene TRBV6-5; tentatively, D is TRBD1 (5 bases). Trimming left V 4 bases short and J 3 bases short, with 13 bases between. In germline, CDR1 is MNHEY, CDR2 SVGAGI. This CDR3 has 14 amino acids. CDR3 region: CASSFPGPVYEQYF. The CDR3 DNA reads TGTGCCAGCAGTTTCCCAGGGCCAGTCTACGAGCAGTACTTC.

The chain is built from TRBV28 and TRBJ2-5; D unclear. Germline V gives CDR1 MDHEN, CDR2 SYDVKM. The CDR3 length is 17 residues. V dropped 6 bases and J dropped 1 base, with 21 bases sitting between them. CDR3 DNA sequence: TGTGCCAGCAGCTCCCCCCCCGGGCGAGCCCCCCAAGAGACCCAGTACTTC. Translated, it gives CASSSPPGRAPQETQYF.

V and J are TRBV2 and TRBJ1-2; D perhaps matches TRBD1 (5 bases). Germline V gene lookup returns CDR1 SNHLY and CDR2 FYNNEI. V was trimmed by 3 bases and J by 3 bases, leaving 8 bases between them. The CDR3 has 13 residues. CDR3 in DNA: TGTGCCAGCAGTGAGGTCAGGGACTATGGCTACACCTTC. It yields the protein CASSEVRDYGYTF.

The rearrangement links TRBV18 to TRBJ1-2; D is perhaps TRBD1 (5 bases). CDR3 length: 14 amino acids. Germline-derived CDR1 and CDR2 are KGHSH and LQKENI. The germline V and J ends were trimmed by 1 base and 4 bases, with 10 bases remaining between them. Here the CDR3 reads CASSPQGLGYGYTF. DNA of the CDR3: TGTGCCAGCTCACCACAGGGGTTAGGCTATGGCTACACCTTC.

The V call is TRBV2, the J call TRBJ1-3; D unclear. This CDR3 is built from 15 residues. V shed 6 bases and J shed 1 base, with 13 bases lying between them. The germline V gene encodes CDR1 SNHLY and CDR2 FYNNEI. In DNA, the CDR3 is TGTGCCAGCAGGAGTACGGGATTTTCTGGAAACACCATATATTTT. Translated: CASRSTGFSGNTIYF.

This rearrangement joins TRBV19 to TRBJ2-3; D gene unclear. CDR3 size: 15 residues. V lost 2 bases and J lost 0, with 9 bases in between. Germline V gene sequence: CDR1 LNHDA, CDR2 SQIVND (reference sequence). CDR3 in amino acids: CASSILHPSTDTQYF. In nucleotides, the CDR3 is TGTGCCAGTAGTATACTCCATCCTAGCACAGATACGCAGTATTTT.

The chain employs TRBV7-2 and TRBJ1-4; D call uncertain. Germline assignment: CDR1 SGHTA and CDR2 FQGNSA. Trimming left V 3 bases short and J 1 base short, with 12 bases between. CDR3 size: 16 residues. The CDR3 DNA sequence: TGTGCCAGCAGCTTTACGGGAGGTGTAACTAATGAAAAACTGTTTTTT. Residues: CASSFTGGVTNEKLFF.

This clone was seen once. The rearrangement links TRBV4-2 to TRBJ2-1; 11 bases align to TRBD2. The CDR3 sequence is 17 residues long. CDR1 and CDR2 from the germline V gene are LGHNA and YNFKEQ. V gave up 4 bases and J gave up 2 bases; unmatched junction bases: 7. CDR3 region: CASSPRLAGGPYNEQFF. The CDR3 nucleotides are TGTGCCAGCAGCCCCCGTCTAGCGGGAGGACCCTACAATGAGCAGTTCTTC.

The rearrangement joins TRBV7-3 to TRBJ2-2, with D perhaps TRBD2 (6 bases). V was trimmed by 5 bases and J by 5 bases, leaving 15 bases between them. The CDR3 covers 15 residues. Germline CDR1 SGHTA, CDR2 FQGTGA. The CDR3 sequence is CASSTGTPMTGELFF. The CDR3 nucleotides are TGTGCCAGCAGCACCGGGACTCCTATGACCGGGGAGCTGTTTTTT.

The J gene is TRBJ2-3, the V gene TRBV7-2; 8 bases agree with TRBD2. CDR1 and CDR2 (germline): SGHTA, FQGNSA. The V and J ends lost 5 bases and 4 bases, in that order; junction bases with no gene match: 8. The CDR3 loop spans 15 amino acids. CDR3 sequence (DNA): TGTGCCAGCAGCACAAGCGGGAGCCCCCCAGATACGCAGTATTTT. Amino acid sequence: CASSTSGSPPDTQYF.

The V call is TRBV9, the J call TRBJ2-1; 9 bases align to TRBD2. Trimming removed 0 bases from V and 8 bases from J; junction bases left unmatched: 6. The CDR3 is made up of 15 amino acids. CDR1 SGDLS and CDR2 YYNGEE come from the germline V gene. Here the CDR3 DNA reads TGTGCCAGCAGCGTAGGTGCTAGCGGGGCGGATGAGCAGTTCTTC. Residues: CASSVGASGADEQFF.

This clone was observed once. CDR3: CASRAGGWYNEQFF. The CDR3 DNA is TGTGCCAGCAGGGCGGGAGGATGGTACAATGAGCAGTTCTTC. This chain uses TRBV2 with TRBJ2-1, with 8 bases lining up with TRBD2. The CDR3 is 14 residues long. From germline, CDR1 is SNHLY and CDR2 FYNNEI. V shed 6 bases, J shed 4 bases, and the junction held 5 bases outside the gene matches.

A note on this clone: Other nucleotide sequences from this sample produce the same CDR3. The V gene is TRBV7-2, the J gene TRBJ2-1; 11 bases agree with TRBD2. This CDR3 has 15 amino acids. Germline V lookup: CDR1 SGHTA, CDR2 FQGNSA. V shed 5 bases, J shed 4 bases, and the junction held 4 bases outside the gene matches. CDR3 protein: CASSLGLADYNEQFF. CDR3 coding DNA: TGTGCCAGCAGCCTGGGACTAGCGGATTACAATGAGCAGTTCTTC.

The genes are TRBV5-1 and TRBJ2-3, with D perhaps matching TRBD1 (6 bases). The CDR3 is 16 residues long. V shed 0 bases and J shed 2 bases, with 13 bases lying between them. Germline V gene lookup returns CDR1 SGHRS and CDR2 YFSETQ. In DNA form, the CDR3 reads TGCGCCAGCAGCTTGGAGGTAGGGGGTTCCACAGATACGCAGTATTTT. Translated, it gives CASSLEVGGSTDTQYF.

Remarks on this clone: The sample holds other DNA sequences that translate to the same CDR3. This chain connects TRBV7-2 to TRBJ2-2, with D possibly being TRBD1 (6 bases). The CDR3 extends over 14 amino acids. V lost 5 bases to trimming and J lost 4 bases, with 11 bases between them. CDR1 and CDR2 from the germline V gene are SGHTA and FQGNSA. The CDR3 DNA is TGTGCCAGCAGCCTGGGGGCGAGCACCGGGGAGCTGTTTTTT. This translates into CASSLGASTGELFF.

The gene calls are TRBV4-3 and TRBJ1-4; maybe TRBD1 (6 bases). This CDR3 spans 15 amino acids. CDR1 is LGHNA and CDR2 is YSLEER in the germline V gene. V was shortened by 4 bases and J by 6 bases, with 15 bases between the two germline ends. Here the CDR3 reads CASSRTQEGDEKLFF. CDR3 DNA: TGCGCCAGCAGCCGGACACAGGAGGGGGATGAAAAACTGTTTTTT.